The present entry profiles one T cell receptor beta chain with its context. Its antigen is not identified. CD25-based Treg depletion was applied to purified naive CD4+ T cells. CDR1 and CDR2 from the germline V gene are MNHNY and SVGAGI (reference sequence). The CDR3 sequence is 15 residues long. V shed 0 bases, J shed 2 bases, and the junction held 4 bases outside the gene matches. General study points: The larger-cohort validation was restricted to a single TCR beta V-J rearrangement rather than whole repertoires.

Constant-region reverse primers amplified full-length variable regions, followed by semi-nested Nested Universal Primer A PCR. TCRdb called the 5' RACE reads again in MiXCR, with one record for every CDR3 protein. The sample holds some 62,000 distinct CDR3 sequences, around 30% seen once. The V call is TRBV6-6, the J call TRBJ2-7; 7 bases agree with TRBD1. Sequencing used tumor-infiltrating naive CD4+ T cells sorted from the breast tumor. Described subset: naive CD4+ T cells, CD4+CD45RA+CD25-. The receptor comes from a female donor with breast cancer. CDR3 DNA: TGTGCCAGCAGTTACTCTGGGGGACAGACCTACGAGCAGTACTTC. Protein product: CASSYSGGQTYEQYF.